This TCR beta chain was found in a study of spatial heterogeneity in lung cancer. Turning to the study itself: The study observed each unique TCR and UMI combination more than ten times on average in raw reads. Study observations and caveats: Blood contained ubiquitous expanded tumor TCRs more at resection than at follow-up.

Time point described: sample taken at primary tumor resection. Unsorted whole RNA of tumor, nontumor lung or frozen PBMC was sequenced. CDR1 DFQATT and CDR2 SNEGSKA come from the germline V gene (reference sequence). The V and J ends lost 3 bases and 8 bases respectively, with 16 bases between them. This CDR3 contains 14 residues. TCRdb reprocessed the 5' RACE reads via MiXCR and lists one record per CDR3 protein. The sample has under 50,000 distinct CDR3 sequences; 5.2% are singletons. Of note for this clonotype: The antigen is not known.

The V gene is TRBV20-1, the J gene TRBJ1-4; tentatively, D is TRBD1 (5 bases). The sequencing used PBMCs, collected at surgery. This sequence originates from a female donor with early-stage non-small cell lung cancer. Here the CDR3 reads CSAREGGGYEKLFF. For the CDR3, the DNA is TGCAGTGCTAGGGAAGGCGGGGGGTACGAAAAACTGTTTTTT.